This T cell receptor (beta chain) was captured in a study of T cell repertoires in cytomegalovirus infection. In its sample, this clonotype was seen many times. Its cognate antigen is unknown. The germline gives CDR1 SGHVS, CDR2 FQNEAQ. Between the trimmed V and J ends, which lost 4 bases and 4 bases, there was a span of 13 bases. This CDR3 has 14 residues. MiXCR, applied by TCRdb to the reads, yields one record per CDR3 protein. The sample shows under 850,000 distinct CDR3 sequences, around a third of them seen only once. The study, taken as a whole, reports: Ex vivo responses were dominated by HLA-C-restricted CMV-specific TCR beta clonotypes.

The chain employs TRBV7-8 and TRBJ1-2; perhaps TRBD1 as D (5 bases). Sequencing used cultured PBMCs, obtained from culture after CMV antigen stimulation. This receptor was obtained from a human donor in good health (CMV status not recorded). Some clones in this sample may be carry-over from other donors' samples. The DNA for the CDR3 is TGTGCCAGCAGCTCCCGGGGAAGGGGCTATGGCTACACCTTC. Its translation: CASSSRGRGYGYTF.